This T cell receptor (beta chain) was obtained from a study of blood T cells in healthy people across ages. Study overall: There was about one barcoded beta molecule captured by template switching per two T cells.

V shed 4 bases and J shed 12 bases, with 16 bases lying between them. Germline V CDR1 and CDR2: GTSNPN, SVGIG (reference sequence). CDR3 size: 13 residues. For the second PCR, which ran for roughly 7 to 11 cycles, a sample-barcoded 5' primer and a J-beta primer mix were used. MiXCR, run by TCRdb on the 5' RACE reads, gives a single entry per CDR3 protein. The data contain 630,000 or so distinct CDR3 sequences, 25% to 30% of them singletons. The rearrangement joins TRBV30 to TRBJ1-6, with D hard to call. The origin of this receptor is a woman older than 75 in good health. Sample: blood. The CDR3 region is CAWNNGLSGPLHF. The CDR3 DNA reads TGTGCCTGGAACAACGGCTTGAGCGGACCCCTCCACTTT.